One sample yielded the 20 T cell receptor beta chains listed below, sequenced in a study of regulatory T cells in long-lasting Graves disease. Arm-PCR of CDR3 regions with iRepertoire HTBI primers generated TCR beta libraries. TCRdb reprocessed the multiplex PCR reads with MiXCR, giving one entry per CDR3 protein. The sample contains roughly 380,000 distinct CDR3 sequences, around 15% of which appear only once. Documented time point: newly diagnosed GD, antithyroid drugs for less than 3 months. The TCR library was made from RNA extracted from PBMCs. The sequencing here drew on peripheral blood mononuclear cells (PBMCs), taken at new diagnosis, from a patient treated with antithyroid drugs. The origin of the receptors is a female donor with Graves disease.

In its sample, this clonotype was seen a few times. A single base separates this from a much larger clone, so it may be a read error. The chain couples TRBV6-2 or TRBV6-3 to TRBJ1-1, with D tentatively TRBD1 (5 bases). The CDR3 is 13 residues long. Trimming removed 4 bases at V and 4 bases at J, with 10 bases between. The V gene's germline CDR1 is MNHEY and CDR2 SVGEGT. The DNA for the CDR3 is TGTGCCAGCAGTTGCTCGGGGGGCACTGAAGCTTTCTTT. It codes for CASSCSGGTEAFF.

J is TRBJ2-1 and V is TRBV19; D is perhaps TRBD1 or TRBD2 (6 bases each). The V gene's germline CDR1 is LNHDA and CDR2 SQIVND (reference sequence). V was clipped by 6 bases and J by 4 bases, with 13 bases between them. This CDR3 has 14 residues. CDR3 DNA: TGTGCCAGTAGATTTATAGGGGGGTACAATGAGCAGTTCTTC. Translated, it gives CASRFIGGYNEQFF.

This clonotype has a count of ten or more. The V and J genes are TRBV7-2 and TRBJ2-5, with 7 bases matching TRBD2. Trimming at V came to 5 bases and at J to 2 bases, leaving 5 bases not matched to a gene. This CDR3 is 14 amino acids long. Germline CDR1 and CDR2: SGHTA and FQGNSA. The DNA for the CDR3 is TGTGCCAGCAGCCCAGCGGGACTTCAAGAGACCCAGTACTTC. This gives the protein CASSPAGLQETQYF.

This clonotype was detected only a few times. This chain connects TRBV12-3 or TRBV12-4 to TRBJ2-5; D might be TRBD2 (7 bases). The germline V and J ends were trimmed by 2 bases and 5 bases, with 12 bases remaining between them. The CDR3 loop spans 14 amino acids. The CDR3 region has the DNA TGTGCCAGCAGTTTACGGGGGGCGCGGGAGACCCAGTACTTC. Translation gives CASSLRGARETQYF.

The chain couples TRBV18 to TRBJ1-1, with D perhaps TRBD1 (5 bases). Trimming shortened V by 3 bases and J by 5 bases, and 19 bases separated the two germline ends. CDR3 length: 16 residues. CDR1 and CDR2 (germline): KGHSH, LQKENI. The DNA of the CDR3 is TGTGCCAGCTCACCGATCGAGCTTGGGGGGGGAACTGAAGCTTTCTTT. This sequence encodes CASSPIELGGGTEAFF.

This clonotype was recorded at least ten times. The V call is TRBV9, the J call TRBJ2-2, with D tentatively TRBD2 (5 bases). The CDR3 totals 13 residues. V dropped 5 bases and J dropped 6 bases, with 11 bases sitting between them. Per the germline V gene, CDR1 is SGDLS and CDR2 is YYNGEE. CDR3 nucleotide sequence: TGTGCCAGCAGTGGGAGTAGCGCCGGGGAGCTGTTTTTT. Amino acids: CASSGSSAGELFF.

Ten or more counts support this clonotype. V gene TRBV24-1 combines with J gene TRBJ2-3, with D possibly matching TRBD2 (5 bases). The CDR3 runs to 13 residues. V lost 9 bases and J lost 2, with 11 bases in between. Germline V gene lookup returns CDR1 KGHDR and CDR2 SFDVKD. The CDR3 sequence: CATAGKLTDTQYF. The CDR3 region has the DNA TGTGCCACCGCGGGCAAGCTCACAGATACGCAGTATTTT.

This clonotype came up many times. The V and J genes are TRBV12-3 or TRBV12-4 and TRBJ1-2, with 12 positions matching TRBD1. The CDR3 extends over 13 amino acids. V was pared by 6 bases and J by 8 bases, with 4 bases of the junction left unmatched. This CDR3 reads CASRGQGAGGYTF. The CDR3 bases are TGTGCCAGCAGGGGACAGGGGGCTGGGGGCTACACCTTC.

As for this clonotype: The junction shows a germline mismatch at one end, possibly a read error. This chain links TRBV4-1 with TRBJ1-1; 8 bases line up with TRBD1. The CDR3 runs to 16 residues. Germline lookup yields CDR1 MGHRA and CDR2 YSYEKL. CDR3 sequence (DNA): TGTGCCAGCAGCCAACCCAGAACAGGGGGAAACGCTGAAGCTTTCTTT. Its protein product is CASSQPRTGGNAEAFF.

This clonotype was detected ten times or more. CDR3 sequence (DNA): TGTGCCAGCAAGGGAGATACGCAGTATTTT. Its protein product is CASKGDTQYF. The chain recombines TRBV11-2 with TRBJ2-3; D unclear. The V and J ends lost 7 bases and 5 bases respectively, with 4 bases between them. The CDR3 loop spans 10 amino acids. Germline assignment: CDR1 SGHAT and CDR2 FQNNGV. The full variable domain, its missing parts supplied by reference TRBV11-2 and TRBJ2-3, is EAGVAQSPRYKIIEKRQSVAFWCNPISGHATLYWYQQILGQGPKLLIQFQNNGVVDDSQLPKDRFSAERLKGVDSTLKIQPAKLEDSAVYLCASKGDTQYFGPGTRLTVL.

This clonotype was counted between two and nine times. The chain has TRBV20-1 and TRBJ1-5, with 8 bases identical to TRBD1. CDR1 DFQATT and CDR2 SNEGSKA come from the germline V gene (reference sequence). J gave up 2 bases and V 6 bases, and 3 bases lay outside the gene matches. This CDR3 has 13 residues. The CDR3 region is CSAQQGGNQPQHF. CDR3 sequence (DNA): TGCAGTGCCCAACAGGGGGGCAATCAGCCCCAGCATTTT.

The V gene is TRBV12-3 or TRBV12-4, the J gene TRBJ2-3, with TRBD2 matching 10 bases. V lost 8 bases, J lost 0 bases, and 8 bases stayed unmatched. This CDR3 is built from 16 residues. The CDR3 is CASGGSGGTSTDTQYF. DNA of the CDR3: TGTGCCAGCGGGGGTAGCGGGGGGACTAGCACAGATACGCAGTATTTT.

This clonotype appeared many times. The V gene is TRBV6-2 or TRBV6-3, the J gene TRBJ2-6; D is uncertain. V was pared by 0 bases and J by 1 base, with 13 bases between. Germline lookup yields CDR1 MNHEY and CDR2 SVGEGT. CDR3 length: 18 residues. Here the CDR3 DNA reads TGTGCCAGCAGTTACTCCGGGTGGATAGTTTCTGGGGCCAACGTCCTGACTTTC. This translates into CASSYSGWIVSGANVLTF.

This clonotype was found many times. The V call is TRBV12-3 or TRBV12-4, the J call TRBJ1-1, with D maybe TRBD1 (5 bases). Trimming took off 7 bases at V and 6 bases at J, with 24 bases between the two ends. CDR3 length equals 16 residues. CDR3 sequence (DNA): TGTGCCAGCACCCCCCTTGGGAGGGGAACGAGTGCTGAAGCTTTCTTT. Translation gives CASTPLGRGTSAEAFF.

With respect to this clonotype: Germline and junction disagree at one end, which may indicate a read error. The chain is built from TRBV4-3 and TRBJ2-4, with D possibly matching TRBD1 (6 bases). The CDR3 runs to 16 residues. Germline V lookup: CDR1 LGHNA, CDR2 YSLEER. CDR3 loop: CASSRVIQGSKNIQHF. In DNA, the CDR3 is TGCGCCAGCAGCCGAGTGATACAGGGTTCCAAAAACATTCAGCACTTC.

In this sample, this clonotype turned up many times. V and J are TRBV6-2 or TRBV6-3 and TRBJ2-7, with 9 bases lining up with TRBD2. The CDR3 runs to 15 residues. Germline values: CDR1 MNHEY, CDR2 SVGEGT. With V trimmed by 0 bases and J by 3 bases, 3 bases remained unmatched. CDR3 region: CASSYSHSGGYEQYF. The CDR3 nucleotides are TGTGCCAGCAGTTACTCCCATAGCGGGGGCTACGAGCAGTACTTC.

To note about this clonotype: Given a much more abundant clone one base away, this may be a read error. This chain connects TRBV12-3 or TRBV12-4 to TRBJ1-4; D possibly corresponds to TRBD1 (6 bases). This CDR3 contains 13 residues. The CDR3, as DNA: TGTGCCAGCAGTCGACAGGATCGCGAAAAACTGCTTTTT. Translating it yields CASSRQDREKLLF.

Ten or more counts support this clonotype. The V call is TRBV24-1, the J call TRBJ2-1, with D possibly being TRBD2 (6 bases). Deletions cut 0 bases from V and 6 bases from J, with 14 bases between. Germline V gene sequence: CDR1 KGHDR, CDR2 SFDVKD. The CDR3 totals 16 residues. Here the CDR3 DNA reads TGTGCCACCAGTGATTTGCGAGGTAGTAGCGGCAATGAGCAGTTCTTC. Its translation is CATSDLRGSSGNEQFF.

Of note for this clonotype: This may be a read error: a much more frequent sequence differs by one nucleotide. The genes are TRBV30 and TRBJ2-7, with D possibly matching TRBD1 (6 bases). Germline V gives CDR1 GTSNPN, CDR2 SVGIG (reference sequence). Trimming removed 8 bases from V and 5 bases from J, with 25 bases in between. This CDR3 spans 15 amino acids. The CDR3 loop reads CARKAPGRGVHEQYF. DNA for the CDR3: TGTGCCCGGAAAGCACCAGGCAGGGGTGTGCACGAGCAGTACTTC. The whole variable domain, filled in from reference TRBV30 and TRBJ2-7, reads SQTIHQWPATLVQPVGSPLSLECTVEGTSNPNLYWYRQAAGRGLQLLFYSVGIGQISSEVPQNLSASRPQDRQFILSSKKLLLSDSGFYLCARKAPGRGVHEQYFGPGTRLTVT.

There are many counts of this clonotype. The chain carries TRBV2 and TRBJ2-1; 11 bases are shared with TRBD1. The CDR3 consists of 14 residues. Germline loops: CDR1 SNHLY, CDR2 FYNNEI. V shed 10 bases and J 6 bases; nucleotides not matched to a gene: 8. CDR3 in amino acids: CATLRDRGFNEQFF. In DNA, the CDR3 is TGTGCCACCCTCCGGGACAGGGGGTTCAATGAGCAGTTCTTC.